This section outlines one T cell receptor beta chain sequence together with its context. Its antigen is not identified. These data originate in a study of graft-versus-host responses after intestinal transplantation. Background on the study: Anti-thymocyte globulin induction, then tacrolimus and steroids for two to four years, went to all recipients. Study conclusions and caveats: Within the allografts of patients who had graft-donor T cell macrochimerism, graft-versus-host to host-versus-graft clonal ratios were high.

Only in-frame clones appear in the TCRdb table, and some are missing; sequencing was by immunoSEQ multiplex PCR. This table holds roughly 120,000 clones, around 94% found once. Germline loops: CDR1 SQVTM, CDR2 ANQGSEA. The CDR3 runs 16 residues. V lost 0 bases, J lost 0 bases, and 13 bases lay in between. The sequencing used unstimulated CD4+ T cells sorted from spleen or lymph node cells, collected before transplant. The origin of this receptor is a human donor who was the organ donor for an intestinal transplant. V gene TRBV29-1 combines with J gene TRBJ2-3; TRBD1 is a possible D gene (5 bases). CDR3 sequence (DNA): TGCAGCGTTGAAGATGGCTGGACACGAAGCACAGATACGCAGTATTTT. This translates into CSVEDGWTRSTDTQYF.